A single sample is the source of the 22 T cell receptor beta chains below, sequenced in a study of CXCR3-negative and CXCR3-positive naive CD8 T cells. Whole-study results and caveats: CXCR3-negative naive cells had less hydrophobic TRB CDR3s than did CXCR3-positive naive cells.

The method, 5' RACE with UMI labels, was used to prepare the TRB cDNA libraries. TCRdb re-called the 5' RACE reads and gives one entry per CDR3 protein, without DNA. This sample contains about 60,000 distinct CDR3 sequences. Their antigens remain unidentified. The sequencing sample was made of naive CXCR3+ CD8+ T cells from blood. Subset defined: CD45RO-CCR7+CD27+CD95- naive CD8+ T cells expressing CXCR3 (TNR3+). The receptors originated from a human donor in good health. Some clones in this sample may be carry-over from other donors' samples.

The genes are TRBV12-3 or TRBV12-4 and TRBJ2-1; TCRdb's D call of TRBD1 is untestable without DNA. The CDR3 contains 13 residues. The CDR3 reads CASNGPGVNEQFF.

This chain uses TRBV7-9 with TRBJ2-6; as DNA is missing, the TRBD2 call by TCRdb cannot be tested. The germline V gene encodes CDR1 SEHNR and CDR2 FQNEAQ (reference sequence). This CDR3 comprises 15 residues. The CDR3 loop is CASGETSSGANVLTF. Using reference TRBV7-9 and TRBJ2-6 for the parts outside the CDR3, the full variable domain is DTGVSQNPRHKITKRGQNVTFRCDPISEHNRLYWYRQTLGQGPEFLTYFQNEAQLEKSRLLSDRFSAERPKGSFSTLEIQRTEQGDSAMYLCASGETSSGANVLTFGAGSRLTVL.

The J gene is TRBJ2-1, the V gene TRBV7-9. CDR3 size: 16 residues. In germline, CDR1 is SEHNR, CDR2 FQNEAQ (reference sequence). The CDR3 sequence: CASSLKESLSYNEQFF.

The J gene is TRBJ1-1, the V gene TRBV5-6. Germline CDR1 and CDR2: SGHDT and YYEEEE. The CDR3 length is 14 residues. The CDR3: CASSFPGPYTEAFF.

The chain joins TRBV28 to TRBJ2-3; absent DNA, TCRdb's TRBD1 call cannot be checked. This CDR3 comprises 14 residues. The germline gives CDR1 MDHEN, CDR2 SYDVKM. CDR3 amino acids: CASSLDRGPDTQYF.

This CDR3 is CSARSPETYEQYF. V usage is TRBV20-1 and J usage is TRBJ2-7; TCRdb returns TRBD1, unconfirmable since there is no DNA. Germline values: CDR1 DFQATT, CDR2 SNEGSKA (reference sequence). The CDR3 is made up of 13 amino acids.

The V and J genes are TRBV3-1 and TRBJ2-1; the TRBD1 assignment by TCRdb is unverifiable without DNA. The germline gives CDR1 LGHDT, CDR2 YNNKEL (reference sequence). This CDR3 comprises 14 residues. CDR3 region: CASSQNTGGHEQFF.

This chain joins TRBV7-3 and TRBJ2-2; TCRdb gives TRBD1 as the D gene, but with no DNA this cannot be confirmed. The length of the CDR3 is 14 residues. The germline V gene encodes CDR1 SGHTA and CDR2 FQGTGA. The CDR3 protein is CASRSGAVTGELFF.

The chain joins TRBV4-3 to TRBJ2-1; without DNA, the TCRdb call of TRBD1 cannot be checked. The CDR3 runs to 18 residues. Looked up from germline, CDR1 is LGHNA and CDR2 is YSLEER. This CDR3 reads CASSQDGLGVSSYNEQFF.

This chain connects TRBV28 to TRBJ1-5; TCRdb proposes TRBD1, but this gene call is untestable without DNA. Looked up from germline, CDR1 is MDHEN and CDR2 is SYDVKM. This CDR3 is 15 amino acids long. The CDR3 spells CASSADRGSVTPQHF.

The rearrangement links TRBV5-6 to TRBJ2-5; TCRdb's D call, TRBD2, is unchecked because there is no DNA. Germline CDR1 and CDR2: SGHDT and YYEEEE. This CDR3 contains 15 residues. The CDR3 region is CASSPGGGNQETQYF.

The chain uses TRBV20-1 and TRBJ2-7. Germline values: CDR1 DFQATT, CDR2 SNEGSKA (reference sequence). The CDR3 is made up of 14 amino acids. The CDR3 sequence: CSARDDKSSYEQYF.

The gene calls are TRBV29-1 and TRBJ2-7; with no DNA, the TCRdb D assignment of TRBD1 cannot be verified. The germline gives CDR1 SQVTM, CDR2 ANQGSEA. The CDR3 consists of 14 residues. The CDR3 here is CSVVSQGAGYEQYF.

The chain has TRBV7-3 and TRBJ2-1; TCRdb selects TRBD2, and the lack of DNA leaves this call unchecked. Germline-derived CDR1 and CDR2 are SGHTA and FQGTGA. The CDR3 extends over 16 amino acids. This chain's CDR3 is CASSPGTSGAYNEQFF.

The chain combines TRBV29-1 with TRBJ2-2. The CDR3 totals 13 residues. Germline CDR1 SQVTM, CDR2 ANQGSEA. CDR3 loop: CSVEEKGTGELFF.

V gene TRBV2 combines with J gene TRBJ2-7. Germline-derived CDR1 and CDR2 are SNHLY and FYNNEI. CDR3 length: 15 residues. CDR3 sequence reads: CASSEVGLSSYEQYF.

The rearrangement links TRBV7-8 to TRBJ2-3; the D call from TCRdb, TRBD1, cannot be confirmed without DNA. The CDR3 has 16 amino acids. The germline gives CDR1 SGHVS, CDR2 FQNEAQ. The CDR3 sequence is CASRDREGGGADTQYF.

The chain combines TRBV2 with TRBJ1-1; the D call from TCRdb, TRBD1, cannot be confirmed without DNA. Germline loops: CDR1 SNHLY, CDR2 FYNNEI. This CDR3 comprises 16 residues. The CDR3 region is CASSDVFLGSGLEAFF.

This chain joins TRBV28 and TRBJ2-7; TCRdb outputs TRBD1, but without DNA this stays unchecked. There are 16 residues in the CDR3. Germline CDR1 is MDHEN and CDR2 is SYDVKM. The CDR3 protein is CASSPLGWSGTYEQYF.

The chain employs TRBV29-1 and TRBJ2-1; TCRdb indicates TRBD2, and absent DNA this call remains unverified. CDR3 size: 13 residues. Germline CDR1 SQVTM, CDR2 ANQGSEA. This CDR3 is CSVVKREVNEQFF.

The CDR3 loop reads CAISELDWSSGNTIYF. This chain joins TRBV10-3 and TRBJ1-3. This CDR3 is 16 amino acids long. CDR1 ENHRY and CDR2 SYGVKD come from the germline V gene.

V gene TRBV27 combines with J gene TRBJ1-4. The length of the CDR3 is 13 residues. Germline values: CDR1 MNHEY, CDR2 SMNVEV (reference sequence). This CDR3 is CASSLSAGRKLFF. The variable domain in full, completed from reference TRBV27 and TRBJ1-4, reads EAQVTQNPRYLITVTGKKLTVTCSQNMNHEYMSWYRQDPGLGLRQIYYSMNVEVTDKGDVPEGYKVSRKEKRNFPLILESPSPNQTSLYFCASSLSAGRKLFFGSGTQLSVL.